Below are 5 T cell receptor beta chains sequenced from a single sample in a study of blood T cell repertoires in COVID-19. The method was immunoSEQ multiplex PCR; TCRdb's version includes in-frame clones alone and lacks a portion of them. The sample lists a few hundred thousand clones, roughly 80% seen once, with approximately 4.1% in the top ten. Sequences were obtained from peripheral blood. The source of these receptors is a woman between 45 and 65 years old with active or convalescent COVID-19.

The chain is built from TRBV28 and TRBJ2-7; no firm D call. V lost 2 bases and J 3 bases, leaving 11 bases between the germline ends. Germline loops: CDR1 MDHEN, CDR2 SYDVKM. The CDR3 spans 14 residues. The CDR3 DNA reads TGTGCCAGCAGTTTACCCCTTGTCGGCTACGAGCAGTACTTC. Translated: CASSLPLVGYEQYF. Full variable domain (rest looked up from reference TRBV28 and TRBJ2-7): DVKVTQSSRYLVKRTGEKVFLECVQDMDHENMFWYRQDPGLGLRLIYFSYDVKMKEKGDIPEGYSVSREKKERFSLILESASTNQTSMYLCASSLPLVGYEQYFGPGTRLTVT.

This rearrangement joins TRBV7-9 to TRBJ1-6, with TRBD1 matching 7 bases. Germline V gives CDR1 SEHNR, CDR2 FQNEAQ (reference sequence). The CDR3 extends over 13 amino acids. The V segment lost 8 bases and the J segment 9 bases; nucleotides outside the gene matches: 7. The CDR3 here is CASRQGAASPLHF. Written as DNA, the CDR3 is TGTGCCAGCCGACAGGGTGCGGCTTCACCCCTCCACTTT.

The chain is built from TRBV28 and TRBJ2-7; 10 bases are shared with TRBD1. CDR3 length: 15 residues. The germline gives CDR1 MDHEN, CDR2 SYDVKM. The V segment lost 6 bases and the J segment 4 bases; nucleotides outside the gene matches: 9. CDR3 in amino acids: CASRKPGQGSYEQYF. The CDR3 DNA follows: TGTGCCAGCAGGAAACCGGGACAGGGGTCGTACGAGCAGTACTTC. The full variable domain, in which reference TRBV28 and TRBJ2-7 provide the parts outside the CDR3, is DVKVTQSSRYLVKRTGEKVFLECVQDMDHENMFWYRQDPGLGLRLIYFSYDVKMKEKGDIPEGYSVSREKKERFSLILESASTNQTSMYLCASRKPGQGSYEQYFGPGTRLTVT.

The J gene is TRBJ2-5, the V gene TRBV3-1 (or the pseudogene TRBV3-2), with D possibly TRBD2 on 5 matching bases. V was clipped by 6 bases and J by 5 bases, with 19 bases between them. This CDR3 spans 15 amino acids. Germline CDR1 and CDR2: LGHDT and YNNKEL (reference sequence). The CDR3: CASRRNPAGGETQYF. The CDR3, as DNA: TGTGCCAGCAGACGTAACCCGGCAGGCGGGGAGACCCAGTACTTC.

The chain uses TRBV18 and TRBJ1-2; possibly TRBD1 for D (5 bases). The ends were cut back, 4 bases at V and 8 bases at J, with 14 bases in the middle. This CDR3 region has 13 residues. Per germline, CDR1 KGHSH and CDR2 LQKENI. CDR3 in amino acids: CASSLQPQAGYTF. CDR3 nucleotides: TGTGCCAGCTCACTCCAACCACAGGCCGGCTACACCTTC.